This T cell receptor (beta chain) was sequenced for a study of blood T cell repertoires in COVID-19. Looking at the study overall: The United States, Italy and Spain provided the acute and convalescent COVID-19 samples.

V shed 5 bases and J 5 bases; nucleotides not matched to a gene: 4. Per germline, CDR1 MNHEY and CDR2 SMNVEV (reference sequence). The CDR3 loop spans 13 amino acids. Clones were read by immunoSEQ multiplex PCR, and TCRdb kept only the in-frame ones, dropping some. There are under 100,000 clones in the sample; under 90% occur only once, and about 3.3% lies in the top ten. The sequenced material came from peripheral blood. J is TRBJ1-2 and V is TRBV27; 8 bases fit TRBD1. The receptor was derived from a woman aged 70-85 years with acute or convalescent COVID-19. Here the CDR3 DNA reads TGTGCCAGCAGTAAGGACAGGGTGTATGGCTACACCTTC. It translates to CASSKDRVYGYTF.